These 15 T cell receptor beta chains share one sample of origin, sequenced in a study of T cell responses to AZD1222 COVID-19 vaccine. Using immunoSEQ multiplex PCR, the repertoire was profiled, and TCRdb retains in-frame clones only, with some absent. In the table there are around 80,000 clones, about 83% of which are singletons. This specimen was peripheral blood, taken on day 0 of AZD1222 vaccination. Source of these receptors: an adult in good health.

The chain joins TRBV5-1 to TRBJ2-1; the D gene is possibly TRBD2 (5 bases). The V end lost 0 bases, the J end lost 4 bases, and 11 bases lay between the germline ends. CDR1 and CDR2 (germline): SGHRS, YFSETQ. This CDR3 region has 15 residues. In DNA, the CDR3 is TGCGCCAGCAGCTTGGGGGTGGGAGAGTACAATGAGCAGTTCTTC. It translates to CASSLGVGEYNEQFF.

The V call is TRBV5-8, the J call TRBJ1-2, with D hard to call. V dropped 6 bases and J dropped 5 bases, with 11 bases sitting between them. This CDR3 region has 12 residues. CDR1 SGHTS and CDR2 YDEGEE come from the germline V gene. The CDR3 is CASTPGVYGYTF. In DNA form, the CDR3 reads TGTGCCAGCACCCCCGGGGTATATGGCTACACCTTC.

The chain carries TRBV19 and TRBJ2-6; 8 positions match TRBD2. The CDR3 spans 16 residues. Looked up from germline, CDR1 is LNHDA and CDR2 is SQIVND (reference sequence). With 8 bases clipped from V and 2 bases from J, the junction kept 8 bases outside the gene matches. The CDR3 loop reads CASRPGGGTGANVLTF. The CDR3 nucleotides are TGTGCCAGTCGACCGGGAGGGGGTACTGGGGCCAACGTCCTGACTTTC.

The chain joins TRBV18 to TRBJ2-1; D is perhaps TRBD2 (6 bases). The V end lost 0 bases, the J end lost 4 bases, and 16 bases lay between the germline ends. The germline V gene has CDR1 KGHSH and CDR2 LQKENI. This CDR3 region has 17 residues. This CDR3 is CASSPPRFGGEYNEQFF. CDR3 nucleotide sequence: TGTGCCAGCTCACCACCGAGGTTCGGGGGTGAGTACAATGAGCAGTTCTTC.

The chain recombines TRBV29-1 with TRBJ2-2, with 7 positions matching TRBD1. V shed 4 bases and J 6 bases; nucleotides not matched to a gene: 5. CDR1 is SQVTM and CDR2 is ANQGSEA in the germline V gene. This CDR3 contains 13 residues. For the CDR3, the DNA is TGCAGCGTTGGGACAGGCTACGCCGGGGAGCTGTTTTTT. Translated, it gives CSVGTGYAGELFF.

The V and J genes are TRBV29-1 and TRBJ2-7; the match to TRBD1 covers 8 bases. CDR3 length equals 12 residues. V lost 7 bases and J lost 6; bases outside the gene matches: 8. Germline lookup yields CDR1 SQVTM and CDR2 ANQGSEA. The CDR3 DNA reads as TGCAGCGCTTGGACAGGGATGGCCGAGCAGTACTTC. It encodes CSAWTGMAEQYF.

This rearrangement joins TRBV5-1 to TRBJ1-5; 7 bases align to TRBD1. This CDR3 spans 14 amino acids. V was pared by 3 bases and J by 6 bases, with 6 bases of the junction left unmatched. Germline values: CDR1 SGHRS, CDR2 YFSETQ. The CDR3 spells CASSSRQGGQPQHF. The DNA for the CDR3 is TGCGCCAGCAGCTCCCGACAGGGAGGTCAGCCCCAGCATTTT.

The V and J genes are TRBV6-5 and TRBJ2-4; 7 nucleotides line up with TRBD2. CDR1 and CDR2 (germline): MNHEY, SVGAGI. There are 13 residues in the CDR3. J was trimmed by 9 bases and V by 6 bases; bases with no gene match: 8. CDR3 in DNA: TGTGCCAGCAGGTGGAGGGAGGGATCCATTCAGTACTTC. It codes for CASRWREGSIQYF.

The chain's CDR3 is CASSPGQGARTEAFF. The CDR3 DNA reads TGTGCCAGCAGCCCTGGACAGGGGGCACGAACTGAAGCTTTCTTT. The V gene is TRBV3-1 (or the pseudogene TRBV3-2), the J gene TRBJ1-1; 11 bases map to TRBD1. Unmatched junction bases numbered 6, after V lost 4 bases and J lost 5 bases. Looked up from germline, CDR1 is LGHDT and CDR2 is YNNKEL (reference sequence). This CDR3 is 15 amino acids long.

The CDR3 sequence is CASFRTGEGEDGYTF. The CDR3 nucleotides read TGTGCCAGTTTTCGGACAGGGGAGGGTGAGGATGGCTACACCTTC. The chain is built from TRBV19 and TRBJ1-2; the match to TRBD1 covers 9 bases. CDR3 length: 15 residues. Germline CDR1 reads LNHDA; CDR2 reads SQIVND (reference sequence). After removal of 8 bases from V and 6 bases from J, the junction contained 13 bases not matched to a gene. Using reference TRBV19 and TRBJ1-2 for the parts outside the CDR3, the full variable domain is DGGITQSPKYLFRKEGQNVTLSCEQNLNHDAMYWYRQDPGQGLRLIYYSQIVNDFQKGDIAEGYSVSREKKESFPLTVTSAQKNPTAFYLCASFRTGEGEDGYTFGSGTRLTVV.

In the case of this clone: A junction end diverges from the germline sequence, so it may reflect a read error. The V and J genes are TRBV7-7 and TRBJ2-1; D gene ambiguous. There are 14 residues in the CDR3. The germline gives CDR1 SSHAT, CDR2 FNYEAQ (reference sequence). The CDR3 is CASSPPGRNNEQFF. As DNA, the CDR3 is TGTGCTAGCAGCCCCCCGGGTCGCAACAATGAGCAGTTCTTC.

The chain has TRBV3-1 (or the pseudogene TRBV3-2) and TRBJ2-3, with D maybe TRBD1 (5 bases). The CDR3 has 14 residues. Germline CDR1 LGHDT, CDR2 YNNKEL (reference sequence). Trimming stripped 3 bases from V and 2 bases from J, with 9 bases between. The CDR3 here is CASSHRQTTDTQYF. The CDR3 nucleotides are TGTGCCAGCAGCCACCGACAGACCACAGATACGCAGTATTTT.

The rearrangement links TRBV7-6 to TRBJ1-1, with TRBD1 matching 9 bases. V was clipped by 6 bases and J by 3 bases; unmatched bases: 5. Germline CDR1 and CDR2: SGHVS and FNYEAQ. The CDR3 spans 14 residues. CDR3 loop: CASSGTGSHTEAFF. The CDR3 nucleotides are TGTGCCAGCAGTGGGACAGGGAGTCACACTGAAGCTTTCTTT. The whole variable domain, filled in from reference TRBV7-6 and TRBJ1-1, reads GAGVSQSPRYKVTKRGQDVALRCDPISGHVSLYWYRQALGQGPEFLTYFNYEAQQDKSGLPNDRFSAERPEGSISTLTIQRTEQRDSAMYRCASSGTGSHTEAFFGQGTRLTVV.

CDR3 residues: CASSPPGAIGNQPQHF. CDR3 coding DNA: TGTGCCAGCTCACCTCCTGGGGCAATTGGCAATCAGCCCCAGCATTTT. The chain couples TRBV18 to TRBJ1-5; D is possibly TRBD1 (5 bases). This CDR3 spans 16 amino acids. Germline lookup yields CDR1 KGHSH and CDR2 LQKENI. With 3 bases removed from V and 2 bases from J, the gap between germline ends came to 14 bases. The whole variable domain, filled in from reference TRBV18 and TRBJ1-5, reads NAGVMQNPRHLVRRRGQEARLRCSPMKGHSHVYWYRQLPEEGLKFMVYLQKENIIDESGMPKERFSAEFPKEGPSILRIQQVVRGDSAAYFCASSPPGAIGNQPQHFGDGTRLSIL.

This rearrangement joins TRBV2 to TRBJ2-3, with D tentatively TRBD1 or TRBD2 (5 bases each). CDR1 is SNHLY, CDR2 FYNNEI, per germline. This CDR3 is 15 amino acids long. V gave up 2 bases and J gave up 1 base, with 10 bases separating them. The CDR3 sequence: CASSETGTGTDTQYF. For the CDR3, the DNA is TGTGCCAGCAGTGAAACGGGGACGGGCACAGATACGCAGTATTTT.